Presented here are 8 T cell receptor beta chains from one specimen sequenced in a study of radiotherapy plus CTLA-4 blockade in lung cancer (dated by TCRdb to 2017 to 2018). The method was the immunoSEQ multiplex PCR assay. What TCRdb holds here is the immuneACCESS table cut down to in-frame rearrangements. Part of the clones is not present; checked against another copy, under half of the missing clones reflect an unresolved V gene, and the others are unexplained. This sample comprises over 95,000 clones, 60% to 75% of them detected only once. The ten largest clonotypes hold around 2.8% of the sample. The sample consisted of peripheral blood, taken from a patient treated with radiotherapy plus ipilimumab. These receptors originate from a human donor with non-small cell lung cancer who had a partial response to radiotherapy plus ipilimumab. Some clones in this sample may be carry-over from other donors' samples.

J is TRBJ1-4 and V is TRBV19; tentative D call: TRBD1 (6 bases). Per germline, CDR1 LNHDA and CDR2 SQIVND (reference sequence). Trimming stripped 4 bases from V and 8 bases from J, with 17 bases between. CDR3 length equals 15 residues. CDR3 region: CASSTPRRGDEKLFF. CDR3 nucleotide sequence: TGTGCCAGTAGTACGCCCCGCAGGGGCGACGAAAAACTGTTTTTT.

This clone has just a few counts. The rearrangement uses TRBV28 and TRBJ2-1, with no clear D. CDR1 is MDHEN, CDR2 SYDVKM, per germline. This CDR3 has 14 amino acids. The V end lost 3 bases, the J end lost 2 bases, and 8 bases lay between the germline ends. This chain's CDR3 is CASSLETTYNEQFF. CDR3 in DNA: TGTGCCAGCAGTTTGGAGACCACCTACAATGAGCAGTTCTTC. Using reference TRBV28 and TRBJ2-1 for the parts outside the CDR3, the full variable domain is DVKVTQSSRYLVKRTGEKVFLECVQDMDHENMFWYRQDPGLGLRLIYFSYDVKMKEKGDIPEGYSVSREKKERFSLILESASTNQTSMYLCASSLETTYNEQFFGPGTRLTVL.

The V gene is TRBV29-1, the J gene TRBJ2-1; maybe TRBD2 (7 bases). The CDR3 has 13 residues. Germline V gives CDR1 SQVTM, CDR2 ANQGSEA. The V end lost 8 bases, the J end lost 6 bases, and 17 bases lay between the germline ends. The CDR3: CSTTGRGRNEQFF. The CDR3, as DNA: TGCAGCACTACAGGGAGGGGACGCAATGAGCAGTTCTTC.

The V gene is TRBV15, the J gene TRBJ2-3; TRBD2 aligns across 9 bases. Losses at the gene ends were 1 base for V and 4 bases for J; bases not matched to a gene: 6. CDR1 is LNHNV and CDR2 is YYDKDF in the germline V gene (reference sequence). The CDR3 runs 16 residues. This chain's CDR3 is CATSRGSGGGADTQYF. The CDR3 DNA follows: TGTGCCACCAGCAGAGGTTCTGGCGGGGGGGCAGATACGCAGTATTTT.

J is TRBJ1-1 and V is TRBV5-1; D may be TRBD1 (6 bases). This CDR3 is built from 15 residues. CDR1 SGHRS and CDR2 YFSETQ come from the germline V gene. Deletions cut 5 bases from V and 1 base from J, with 15 bases between. Here the CDR3 reads CASSYIGGSNTEAFF. As DNA, the CDR3 is TGCGCCAGCAGTTATATAGGGGGATCGAACACTGAAGCTTTCTTT.

The rearrangement joins TRBV27 to TRBJ2-6, with TRBD2 matching 14 bases. Trimming removed 5 bases from V and 2 bases from J; junction bases left unmatched: 2. The CDR3 covers 17 residues. Germline V gene sequence: CDR1 MNHEY, CDR2 SMNVEV (reference sequence). CDR3 in amino acids: CASSRTSGGTGANVLTF. CDR3 sequence (DNA): TGTGCCAGCAGTAGGACTAGCGGGGGGACTGGGGCCAACGTCCTGACTTTC.

The V call is TRBV5-1, the J call TRBJ2-7, with D possibly matching TRBD2 (5 bases). CDR3 length: 12 amino acids. Germline lookup yields CDR1 SGHRS and CDR2 YFSETQ. V gave up 2 bases and J gave up 6 bases, with 9 bases separating them. The CDR3 reads CASSFDRGEQYF. The CDR3 DNA reads TGCGCCAGCAGCTTTGACCGGGGCGAGCAGTACTTC.

The chain carries TRBV6-6 and TRBJ2-1; 7 positions agree with TRBD1. The germline gives CDR1 MNHNY, CDR2 SVGAGI (reference sequence). The CDR3 is 15 amino acids. The junction had 10 bases not matched to a gene; V was cut back by 6 bases and J by 5 bases. The CDR3 bases are TGTGCCAGCAGATTCGGACAGGCAGGGGACAATGAGCAGTTCTTC. It codes for CASRFGQAGDNEQFF.